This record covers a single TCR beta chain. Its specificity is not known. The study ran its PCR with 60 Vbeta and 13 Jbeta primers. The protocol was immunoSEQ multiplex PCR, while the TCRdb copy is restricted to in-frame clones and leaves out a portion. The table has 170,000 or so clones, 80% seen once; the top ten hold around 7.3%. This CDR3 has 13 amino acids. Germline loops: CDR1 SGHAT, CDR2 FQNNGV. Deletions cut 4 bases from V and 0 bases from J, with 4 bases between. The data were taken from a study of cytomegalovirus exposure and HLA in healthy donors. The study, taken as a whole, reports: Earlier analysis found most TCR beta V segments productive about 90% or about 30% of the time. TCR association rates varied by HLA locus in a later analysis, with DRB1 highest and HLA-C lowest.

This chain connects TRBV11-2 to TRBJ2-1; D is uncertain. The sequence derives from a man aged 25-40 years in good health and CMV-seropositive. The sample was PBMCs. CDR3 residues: CASSSNSYNEQFF. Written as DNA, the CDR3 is TGTGCCAGCAGCTCCAACTCCTACAATGAGCAGTTCTTC.